The rows below give T cell receptor beta chains drawn from one sample of a study of cytomegalovirus exposure and HLA in healthy donors. Clones were sequenced by immunoSEQ multiplex PCR, and TCRdb holds only the in-frame ones, with some missing. The top ten clones hold around 23% of a sample with approximately 85,000 clones, approximately 80% of them seen once. Specimen: PBMCs. The source is a woman between 45 and 65 years old in good health and CMV-seropositive. CDR3s include the opening cysteine and the closing phenylalanine or tryptophan. The D gene is left open where the match is weak. Clone size is not always given. Where it is, it says once, few, many or a class for expanded clones.

v_gene	abundance	j_gene	d_gene	CDR3aa	CDR3nt
TRBV5-4	NA	TRBJ2-7	TRBD1	CASSDWTGVFLF	TGTGCCAGCAGCGACTGGACAGGGGTCTTCCTTTTC
TRBV5-1	NA	TRBJ1-5	NA	CASCGVTSGHYSNQPQHF	TGCGCCAGCTGCGGGGTGACGTCGGGGCACTATAGCAATCAGCCCCAGCATTTT
TRBV7-3	NA	TRBJ2-3	TRBD2	CASSFGGGAVDTQYF	TGTGCCAGCAGCTTTGGCGGGGGGGCAGTAGATACGCAGTATTTT
TRBV5-4	NA	TRBJ2-2	TRBD1	CASSSGQGGTGELFF	TGTGCCAGCAGCTCCGGACAGGGAGGCACCGGGGAGCTGTTTTTT
TRBV2	NA	TRBJ2-5	TRBD2	CASSGLAGAQETQYF	TGTGCCAGCAGTGGACTAGCGGGAGCCCAAGAGACCCAGTACTTC
TRBV5-6	few	TRBJ1-2	NA	CASSEIAVTTYGYTF	TGTGCCAGCAGCGAAATAGCGGTCACAACTTATGGCTACACCTTC
TRBV30	NA	TRBJ1-3	TRBD1	CAWRDRGVGNTIYF	TGTGCCTGGAGGGACAGGGGCGTTGGAAACACCATATATTTT
TRBV6-5	few	TRBJ2-7	NA	CASSQWASSYEQYF	TGTGCCAGCAGTCAATGGGCCAGCTCCTACGAGCAGTACTTC
TRBV28	NA	TRBJ1-5	TRBD1	CASSTRQGGNQPQHF	TGTGCCAGCAGTACCCGACAGGGGGGCAATCAGCCCCAGCATTTT
TRBV30	NA	TRBJ2-1	NA	CAWSGYRGYNEQFF	TGTGCCTGGAGTGGATATCGGGGGTACAATGAGCAGTTCTTC
TRBV4-1	NA	TRBJ2-2	NA	CASSQPGQNTGELFF	TGCGCCAGCAGCCAACCGGGACAGAACACCGGGGAGCTGTTTTTT
TRBV5-1	NA	TRBJ1-4	NA	CASSFIGATNEKLFF	TGCGCCAGCAGCTTCATCGGGGCAACTAATGAAAAACTGTTTTTT
TRBV6-5	NA	TRBJ2-5	NA	CASSYSRQIGETQYF	TGTGCCAGCAGTTACTCGAGACAGATAGGGGAGACCCAGTACTTC
TRBV20-1	few	TRBJ1-2	TRBD1	CSASGQEGYTF	TGCAGTGCTAGCGGACAGGAGGGCTACACCTTC
TRBV5-1	once	TRBJ2-1	TRBD2	CASSFLTSGANEQFF	TGCGCCAGCAGCTTTTTGACTAGCGGGGCCAATGAGCAGTTCTTC
TRBV27	NA	TRBJ2-1	NA	CASRMDFYNEQFF	TGTGCCAGCAGGATGGACTTCTACAATGAGCAGTTCTTC
TRBV29-1	NA	TRBJ2-7	NA	CSPYRATDDEQYF	TGCAGCCCATACAGGGCTACGGACGACGAGCAGTACTTC
TRBV2	NA	TRBJ1-2	NA	CASSDPSRVGTF	TGTGCCAGCAGTGATCCGAGCAGGGTCGGCACCTTC